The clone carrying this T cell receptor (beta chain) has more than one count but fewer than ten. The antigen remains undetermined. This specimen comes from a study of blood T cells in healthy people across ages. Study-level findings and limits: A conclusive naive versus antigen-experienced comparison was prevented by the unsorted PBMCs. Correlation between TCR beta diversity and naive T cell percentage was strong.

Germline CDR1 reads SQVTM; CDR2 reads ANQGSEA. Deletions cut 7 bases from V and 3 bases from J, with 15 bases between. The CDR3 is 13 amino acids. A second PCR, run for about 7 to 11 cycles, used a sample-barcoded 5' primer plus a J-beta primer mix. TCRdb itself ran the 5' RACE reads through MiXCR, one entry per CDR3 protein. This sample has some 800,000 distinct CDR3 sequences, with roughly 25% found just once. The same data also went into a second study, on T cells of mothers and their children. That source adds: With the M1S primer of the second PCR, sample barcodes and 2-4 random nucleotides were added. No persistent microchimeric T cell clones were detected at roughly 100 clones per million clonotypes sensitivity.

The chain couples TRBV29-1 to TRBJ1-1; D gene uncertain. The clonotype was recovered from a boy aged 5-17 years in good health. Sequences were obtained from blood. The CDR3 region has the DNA TGCAGCGCAGAGATGTGGGGTTACACTGAAGCTTTCTTT. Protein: CSAEMWGYTEAFF.